This TCR beta chain was found in a study of blood T cell repertoires in COVID-19. Across the whole study: Samples taken during acute and convalescent COVID-19 were collected in the United States, Italy and Spain.

In Seattle, patients joined the study during active infection and were tracked longitudinally. V was cut by 3 bases and J by 3 bases, with 8 bases left in between. CDR1 and CDR2 from the germline V gene are SQVTM and ANQGSEA. The CDR3 has 12 residues. Per the original data handling: Reference gene primer amplification yielded estimated nucleated cell counts. Assay: immunoSEQ multiplex PCR; the TCRdb copy retains only in-frame clones and omits some. D and trimming were read from the DNA, whereas the V and J calls and clone size are those reported in that table. The profile shows 150,000 to 200,000 clones, roughly 93% of them singletons.

The chain employs TRBV29-1 and TRBJ2-5; TRBD1 might be the D (6 bases). Sequencing was performed on peripheral blood. The clonotype comes from a woman in her sixties with COVID-19, enrolled during active disease. The CDR3 bases are TGCAGCGTTGACAGGGGCGAAGAGACCCAGTACTTC. Translation: CSVDRGEETQYF. Full variable domain (outside the CDR3, taken from reference TRBV29-1 and TRBJ2-5): SAVISQKPSRDICQRGTSLTIQCQVDSQVTMMFWYRQQPGQSLTLIATANQGSEATYESGFVIDKFPISRPNLTFSTLTVSNMSPEDSSIYLCSVDRGEETQYFGPGTRLLVL.